This TCR beta chain was obtained from a study of Ad26.COV2.S vaccination and SARS-CoV-2 variants. With V trimmed by 5 bases and J by 4 bases, 8 bases remained unmatched. There are 14 residues in the CDR3. The V gene's germline CDR1 is SGHKS and CDR2 YYEKEE (reference sequence). Some clones are missing from TCRdb's copy, which holds only in-frame ones; the method was immunoSEQ multiplex PCR. The sample includes 250,000 or so clones, roughly nine tenths of them seen just once. Treatment given: about 20 received Ad26.COV2.S at low or high dose, single or two shots; 5 received placebo; per-sample allocation not given. The samples date from day 63 after the first vaccine or placebo injection.

This TCR was recovered from a person between 18 and 60 years old who received the Ad26.COV2.S COVID-19 vaccine or a placebo. The V gene is TRBV5-5, the J gene TRBJ2-7; 8 nucleotides agree with TRBD1. The sequencing here drew on peripheral blood, taken in a trial of Ad26.COV2.S vaccine versus placebo. The CDR3 DNA reads as TGTGCCAGCAGAATATGGACAGGGCTATACGAGCAGTACTTC. This translates into CASRIWTGLYEQYF. The entire variable domain, with the rest obtained from reference TRBV5-5 and TRBJ2-7, is as follows: DAGVTQSPTHLIKTRGQQVTLRCSPISGHKSVSWYQQVLGQGPQFIFQYYEKEERGRGNFPDRFSARQFPNYSSELNVNALLLGDSALYLCASRIWTGLYEQYFGPGTRLTVT.